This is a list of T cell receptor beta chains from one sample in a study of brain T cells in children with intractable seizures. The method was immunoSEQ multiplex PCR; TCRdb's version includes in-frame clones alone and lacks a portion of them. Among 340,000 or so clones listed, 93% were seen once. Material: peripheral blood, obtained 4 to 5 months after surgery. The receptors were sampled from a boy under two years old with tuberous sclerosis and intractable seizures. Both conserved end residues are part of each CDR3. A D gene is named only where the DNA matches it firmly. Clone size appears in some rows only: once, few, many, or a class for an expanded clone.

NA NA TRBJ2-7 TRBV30 CAWGMTRDFLSYEQYF TGTGCCTGGGGTATGACACGGGACTTCCTATCCTACGAGCAGTACTTC
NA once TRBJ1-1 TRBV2 CASSDPPMGAEAFF TGTGCCAGCAGTGACCCCCCCATGGGAGCTGAAGCTTTCTTT
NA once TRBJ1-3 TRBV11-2 CASSYNPGAGNTIYF TGTGCCAGCAGCTACAATCCAGGGGCTGGAAACACCATATATTTT
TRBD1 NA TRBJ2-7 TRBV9 CASSYRDRGSEQYF TGTGCCAGCAGCTACCGGGACAGGGGATCCGAGCAGTACTTC
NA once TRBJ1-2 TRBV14 CASSQDAWGRGYTF TGTGCCAGCAGCCAAGATGCGTGGGGGCGTGGCTACACCTTC
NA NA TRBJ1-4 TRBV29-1 CSARTAATNEKLFF TGCAGCGCCCGGACAGCTGCAACTAATGAAAAACTGTTTTTT
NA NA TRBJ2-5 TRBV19 CASSILLEVGRDQETQYF TGTGCCAGTAGTATTCTACTGGAGGTTGGTCGGGACCAAGAGACCCAGTACTTC
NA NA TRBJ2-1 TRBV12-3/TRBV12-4 CASSRLDEQFF TGTGCCAGCAGTCGCCTTGATGAGCAGTTCTTC
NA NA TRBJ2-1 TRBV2 CASSEGDYNEQFF TGTGCCAGCAGTGAGGGGGACTACAATGAGCAGTTCTTC
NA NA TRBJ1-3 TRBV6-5 CASRDPGVGNTIYF TGTGCCAGCAGGGACCCGGGGGTCGGAAACACCATATATTTT
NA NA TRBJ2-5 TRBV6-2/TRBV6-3 CASSLRTPQETQYF TGTGCCAGCAGTCTCCGGACCCCTCAAGAGACCCAGTACTTC
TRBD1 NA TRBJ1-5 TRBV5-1 CASSLEGARNQPQHF TGCGCCAGCAGCTTGGAGGGGGCCCGCAATCAGCCCCAGCATTTT
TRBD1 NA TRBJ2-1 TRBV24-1 CATSVGWGDRDSYNEQFF TGTGCCACCAGTGTGGGGTGGGGGGACAGGGACTCCTACAATGAGCAGTTCTTC
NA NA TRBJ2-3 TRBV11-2 CASTEGQIFTDTQYF TGTGCCAGCACCGAAGGACAGATTTTCACAGATACGCAGTATTTT
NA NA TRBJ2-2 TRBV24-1 CATSEDILTGELFF TGTGCCACCAGTGAGGACATCCTCACCGGGGAGCTGTTTTTT
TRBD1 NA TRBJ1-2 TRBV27 CASRRGQGVNYGYTF TGTGCCAGCAGGAGAGGACAGGGTGTCAACTATGGCTACACCTTC
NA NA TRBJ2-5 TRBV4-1 CASSQAGLLQETQYF TGCGCCAGCAGCCAAGCAGGACTGCTCCAAGAGACCCAGTACTTC
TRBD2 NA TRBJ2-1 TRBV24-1 CATSDLAPAGGNEQFF TGTGCCACCAGTGATTTGGCCCCGGCGGGGGGCAATGAGCAGTTCTTC
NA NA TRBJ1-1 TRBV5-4 CASRGRAENTEAFF TGTGCCAGCAGAGGTAGGGCAGAAAACACTGAAGCTTTCTTT
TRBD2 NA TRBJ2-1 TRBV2 CASMSPFDAGGADNEQFF TGTGCCAGCATGTCTCCTTTCGACGCGGGGGGCGCGGACAATGAGCAGTTCTTC
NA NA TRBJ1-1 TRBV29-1 CSVEIMENHHGAFF TGCAGCGTTGAAATAATGGAGAACCATCACGGAGCTTTCTTT
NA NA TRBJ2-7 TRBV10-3 CAISGDVIYEQYF TGTGCCATCAGTGGGGACGTTATTTACGAGCAGTACTTC
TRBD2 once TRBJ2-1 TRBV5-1 CASSTLTGGPSNEQFF TGCGCCAGCAGTACCTTGACGGGAGGGCCTTCCAATGAGCAGTTCTTC
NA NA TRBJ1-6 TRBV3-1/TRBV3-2 CASSALRTSNSPLHF TGTGCCAGCAGCGCTCTCCGGACAAGTAATTCACCCCTCCACTTT
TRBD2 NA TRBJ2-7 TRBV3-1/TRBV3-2 CASSPPGLVLYEQYF TGTGCCAGCAGCCCCCCGGGACTAGTCCTTTACGAGCAGTACTTC
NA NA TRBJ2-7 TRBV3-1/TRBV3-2 CASSQKGVSVEQYF TGTGCCAGCAGCCAGAAGGGGGTGAGCGTCGAGCAGTACTTC
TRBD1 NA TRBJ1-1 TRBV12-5 CASGSSGTGTLEAFF TGTGCTAGTGGTTCATCCGGGACAGGGACTCTCGAAGCTTTCTTT
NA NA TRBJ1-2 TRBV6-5 CASTRRGFYGYTF TGTGCCAGCACCCGGAGGGGATTCTATGGCTACACCTTC
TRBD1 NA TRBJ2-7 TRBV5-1 CASSLVGDRGYEQYF TGCGCCAGCAGCTTGGTAGGGGACAGGGGATACGAGCAGTACTTC
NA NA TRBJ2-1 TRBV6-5 CASSLVEAPYNEQFF TGTGCCAGCAGTCTCGTCGAGGCCCCCTACAATGAGCAGTTCTTC
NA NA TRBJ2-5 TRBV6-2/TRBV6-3 CASSYLEETQYF TGTGCCAGCAGTTACTTAGAAGAGACCCAGTACTTC
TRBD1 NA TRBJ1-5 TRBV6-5 CASSPGGLNQPQHF TGTGCCAGCAGCCCAGGGGGCCTCAATCAGCCCCAGCATTTT
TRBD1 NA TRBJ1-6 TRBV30 CAWRGQASPLHF TGTGCCTGGAGAGGACAGGCATCGCCCCTCCACTTT
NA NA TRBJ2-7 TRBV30 CAWKSLRNSYEQYF TGTGCCTGGAAGTCACTACGTAACTCCTACGAGCAGTACTTC